What follows is one T cell receptor (beta chain) and its context. Sequenced by immunoSEQ multiplex PCR; TCRdb stores in-frame clones only, minus some. The sample carries roughly 330,000 clones, 90% recorded once. Stated treatment: about 20 received Ad26.COV2.S at low or high dose, single or two shots; five or six received placebo; per-sample allocation not given. Samples analyzed were those drawn on day 63 after the first vaccine or placebo injection. The sample originates from a study of Ad26.COV2.S vaccination and SARS-CoV-2 variants. About the study: A participant enrolled in the COV1001 Ad26.COV2.S trial arm provided the sample. The authors gave Ad26.COV2.S intramuscularly, either once or twice 56 days apart.

The receptor comes from a person between 18 and 65 years old who received the Ad26.COV2.S COVID-19 vaccine or a placebo. Here the sequenced sample was peripheral blood, taken in a trial of Ad26.COV2.S vaccine versus placebo.

The DNA for the CDR3 is TGTGCCAGCAGCGTAGTGGGGAACCCATCATTCACTGGGGCCAACGTCCTGACTTTC. Its protein is CASSVVGNPSFTGANVLTF. The chain links TRBV9 to TRBJ2-6, with D unclear. CDR1 is SGDLS and CDR2 is YYNGEE in the germline V gene. The CDR3 contains 19 residues. Trimming removed 0 bases at V and 2 bases at J, with 18 bases between. The whole variable domain, remainder taken from reference TRBV9 and TRBJ2-6, is DSGVTQTPKHLITATGQRVTLRCSPRSGDLSVYWYQQSLDQGLQFLIQYYNGEERAKGNILERFSAQQFPDLHSELNLSSLELGDSALYFCASSVVGNPSFTGANVLTFGAGSRLTVL.